The entry below gives a single T cell receptor beta chain sequence along with its context. Its antigen remains unknown. This entry belongs to a study of beta chain features in type 1 diabetes. Study-wide points: The naive, central memory and Treg TCRB repertoires looked more alike in patients than they did in healthy donors. All four CD4+ subsets of Type 1 diabetes patients contained TCRB CDR3s that were moderately but significantly shorter.

The ends were cut back, 3 bases at V and 12 bases at J, with 12 bases in the middle. Germline V CDR1 and CDR2: LNHDA, SQIVND (reference sequence). CDR3 length: 12 amino acids. Reverse transcription of all isolated RNA meant that expressed TCRB transcripts were sequenced. Average reads per stem cell-like memory T cell sample were approximately 1 million. Assay used: immunoSEQ multiplex PCR; TCRdb lists only in-frame clones, some missing. Among 20,000 to 25,000 clones listed, more than 45% were seen once. Sequenced sample: stem cell memory CD4+ T cells from blood. The clonotype was recovered from a man younger than 35 with type 1 diabetes. The gene calls are TRBV19 and TRBJ2-1; tentative D call: TRBD2 (5 bases). Here the CDR3 reads CASSMSGGRQFF. CDR3 bases: TGTGCCAGTAGTATGAGCGGCGGCCGGCAGTTCTTC.